This TCR beta chain was sequenced for a study of blood T cell repertoires in COVID-19. The CDR3 totals 15 residues. Germline loops: CDR1 SNHLY, CDR2 FYNNEI. V was trimmed by 1 base and J by 0 bases, leaving 10 bases between them. The repertoire was sequenced with immunoSEQ multiplex PCR; TCRdb's copy has only in-frame clones and lacks some. This sample yields about 120,000 clones, of which roughly 82% are seen a single time; 16% belongs to the top ten. Specimen: peripheral blood. The chain couples TRBV2 to TRBJ2-7, with a weak D call TRBD2 (5 bases). This sequence originates from a woman aged 55-69 years with acute or convalescent COVID-19. The CDR3 loop is CASSEVEVISYEQYF. As DNA, the CDR3 is TGTGCCAGCAGTGAAGTGGAGGTCATCTCCTACGAGCAGTACTTC.